These T cell receptor beta chains were read from a single sample in a study of OX40 agonist ivuxolimab in advanced cancers. The repertoire was sequenced with immunoSEQ multiplex PCR; TCRdb's copy has only in-frame clones and lacks some. The sample lists nearly 45,000 clones, around 84% occurring once. This specimen consisted of CD4+ or CD8+ T cells sorted from blood, obtained in a trial of the OX40 agonist ivuxolimab. These receptors came from an adult with an advanced solid tumor such as melanoma, head and neck, liver or kidney cancer. CDR3s include the opening cysteine and the closing phenylalanine or tryptophan. The D gene is left open where the match is weak.

d_call,v_call,j_call,cdr3_length,cdr3_aa,cdr3_nt
.,TRBV7-3,TRBJ2-5,15,CASSDPGPAGETQYF,TGTGCCAGCAGCGACCCCGGACCCGCTGGAGAGACCCAGTACTTC
.,TRBV28,TRBJ1-1,12,CASSFFADEAFF,TGTGCCAGCAGTTTTTTTGCGGATGAAGCTTTCTTT
.,TRBV6-6,TRBJ1-2,14,CAVQGQGLNYGYTF,TGTGCCGTTCAGGGGCAGGGACTTAACTATGGCTACACCTTC
.,TRBV5-1,TRBJ2-1,16,CASSLEVGHSYNEQFF,TGCGCCAGCAGCTTGGAAGTGGGGCACTCCTACAATGAGCAGTTCTTC
TRBD1,TRBV28,TRBJ1-2,17,CASSPLDRAPIYYGYTF,TGTGCCAGCAGTCCGCTCGACAGGGCCCCGATATACTATGGCTACACCTTC
.,TRBV28,TRBJ1-6,14,CASSYLGVNSPLHF,TGTGCCAGCAGTTATCTGGGGGTTAATTCACCCCTCCACTTT
TRBD2,TRBV10-3,TRBJ2-7,18,CAISESPSGRHRAYEQYF,TGTGCCATCAGTGAATCTCCTAGCGGGAGGCATAGGGCATACGAGCAGTACTTC
.,TRBV2,TRBJ1-3,14,CASMDTVRRNTIYF,TGTGCCAGCATGGACACCGTAAGGAGGAACACCATATATTTT
.,TRBV7-7,TRBJ2-2,13,CASGPANTGELFF,TGTGCATCCGGGCCCGCGAACACCGGGGAGCTGTTTTTT
.,TRBV6-5,TRBJ1-1,13,CASKKGITVEAFF,TGTGCCAGCAAAAAGGGTATAACAGTTGAAGCTTTCTTT
TRBD1,TRBV19,TRBJ2-7,15,CASSTGTASSYEQYF,TGTGCCAGTAGTACTGGGACAGCCAGCTCCTACGAGCAGTACTTC
.,TRBV6-4,TRBJ1-2,13,CASITAPNYGYTF,TGTGCCAGCATAACGGCCCCTAACTATGGCTACACCTTC